These 9 T cell receptor beta chains originate from one sample sequenced in a study of blood T cell repertoires in COVID-19. Repertoires were generated with immunoSEQ multiplex PCR, while TCRdb's copy carries only in-frame clones and drops some. The table includes about 400,000 clones, roughly 86% detected once. Sequencing was performed on PBMCs or T cells enriched from blood (not recorded which). These receptors were collected from a woman in her 40s with acute COVID-19.

V gene TRBV2 combines with J gene TRBJ1-5; TRBD1 matches at 9 bases. The CDR3 is 13 amino acids. Germline V gene lookup returns CDR1 SNHLY and CDR2 FYNNEI. Germline trimming cut 6 bases from V and 7 bases from J; bases unmatched to any gene: 4. CDR3 loop: CASRGQGRQPQHF. The CDR3 coding sequence is TGTGCCAGCAGGGGACAGGGCCGGCAGCCCCAGCATTTT. Based on the CDR3 plus reference TRBV2 and TRBJ1-5, the full variable domain is EPEVTQTPSHQVTQMGQEVILRCVPISNHLYFYWYRQILGQKVEFLVSFYNNEISEKSEIFDDQFSVERPDGSNFTLKIRSTKLEDSAMYFCASRGQGRQPQHFGDGTRLSIL.

The chain uses TRBV9 and TRBJ2-5; maybe TRBD2 (6 bases). Germline assignment: CDR1 SGDLS and CDR2 YYNGEE. The CDR3 length is 14 residues. V lost 4 bases and J 2 bases, leaving 12 bases between the germline ends. CDR3 in amino acids: CASSRGGSQETQYF. The CDR3 DNA sequence: TGTGCCAGCAGCCGTGGGGGGTCGCAAGAGACCCAGTACTTC. Based on the CDR3 plus reference TRBV9 and TRBJ2-5, the full variable domain is DSGVTQTPKHLITATGQRVTLRCSPRSGDLSVYWYQQSLDQGLQFLIQYYNGEERAKGNILERFSAQQFPDLHSELNLSSLELGDSALYFCASSRGGSQETQYFGPGTRLLVL.

The V and J genes are TRBV3-1 (or the pseudogene TRBV3-2) and TRBJ1-1, with D possibly matching TRBD1 (5 bases). The germline V gene encodes CDR1 LGHDT and CDR2 YNNKEL (reference sequence). The CDR3 is 19 residues long. V was clipped by 1 base and J by 0 bases, with 21 bases between them. The CDR3 region has the DNA TGTGCCAGCAGCCAAGGGTTTCGTTGGGCAGGGAGGGTGAACACTGAAGCTTTCTTT. Residues: CASSQGFRWAGRVNTEAFF.

This clone was recorded only once. The chain links TRBV18 to TRBJ2-3; possible D gene TRBD2, 6 bases. CDR1 and CDR2 from the germline V gene are KGHSH and LQKENI. Trimming pared 2 bases from V and 4 bases from J, leaving 10 bases between. CDR3 length: 14 residues. The DNA for the CDR3 is TGTGCCAGCTCACCATCGACTAGTGCAGATACGCAGTATTTT. It codes for CASSPSTSADTQYF. Full variable domain (outside the CDR3, taken from reference TRBV18 and TRBJ2-3): NAGVMQNPRHLVRRRGQEARLRCSPMKGHSHVYWYRQLPEEGLKFMVYLQKENIIDESGMPKERFSAEFPKEGPSILRIQQVVRGDSAAYFCASSPSTSADTQYFGPGTRLTVL.

CDR3 nucleotide sequence: TGCGCCAGCAGCCCGGGGGTTTCCTACGAGCAGTACTTC. Translated, it gives CASSPGVSYEQYF. The chain has TRBV5-1 and TRBJ2-7; D may be TRBD2 (6 bases). CDR1 is SGHRS, CDR2 YFSETQ, per germline. CDR3 size: 13 residues. V was pared by 4 bases and J by 1 base, with 9 bases between.

V and J are TRBV30 and TRBJ2-7; no clear D gene. The CDR3 length is 17 residues. CDR1 and CDR2 (germline): GTSNPN, SVGIG (reference sequence). CDR3: CVMIPKHTARYSYEQYF. CDR3 DNA sequence: TGTGTCATGATCCCCAAACACACCGCCAGGTATAGCTACGAGCAGTACTTC.

The chain recombines TRBV5-4 with TRBJ1-6; the match to TRBD1 covers 7 bases. The CDR3 contains 13 residues. Losses at the gene ends were 3 bases for V and 8 bases for J; bases not matched to a gene: 2. Germline loops: CDR1 SGHNT, CDR2 YYREEE (reference sequence). The CDR3 reads CASSSTGHSPLHF. CDR3 DNA: TGTGCCAGCAGCTCGACAGGGCATTCACCCCTCCACTTT.

This clone occurred once. The rearrangement joins TRBV5-4 to TRBJ1-6, with D maybe TRBD1 (6 bases). The CDR3 has 17 amino acids. CDR1 and CDR2 from the germline V gene are SGHNT and YYREEE (reference sequence). Trimming pared 2 bases from V and 6 bases from J, leaving 18 bases between. The CDR3 reads CASSLISSGRGNSPLHF. For the CDR3, the DNA is TGTGCCAGCAGCTTAATAAGTTCGGGCAGGGGTAATTCACCCCTCCACTTT. Variable domain in full (rest from reference TRBV5-4 and TRBJ1-6): ETGVTQSPTHLIKTRGQQVTLRCSSQSGHNTVSWYQQALGQGPQFIFQYYREEENGRGNFPPRFSGLQFPNYSSELNVNALELDDSALYLCASSLISSGRGNSPLHFGNGTRLTVT.

This clone came up a few times. The J gene is TRBJ2-1, the V gene TRBV4-1; the D is unclear. The CDR3 contains 13 residues. Trimming cost V 1 base and J 7 bases, with 8 bases left between them. Germline CDR1 is MGHRA and CDR2 is YSYEKL. As DNA, the CDR3 is TGCGCCAGCAGCCAAGTCTATCTGAATGAGCAGTTCTTC. It encodes CASSQVYLNEQFF.